These 32 T cell receptor beta chains were sequenced from one sample in a study of blood T cell repertoires in COVID-19. Sequencing was performed with immunoSEQ multiplex PCR; in TCRdb, only in-frame clones are kept and a portion is missing. The profile shows about 370,000 clones, approximately 90% of them singletons. The specimen sequenced was PBMCs or T cells enriched from blood (not recorded which). The receptors come from a man aged 18-30 years who had recovered from COVID-19.

The chain joins TRBV7-2 to TRBJ2-2, with D possibly TRBD1 on 6 matching bases. Trimming cost V 7 bases and J 3 bases, with 18 bases left between them. This CDR3 has 16 residues. CDR1 is SGHTA, CDR2 FQGNSA, per germline. The CDR3 DNA sequence: TGTGCCAGCACCCCCGACGCAGGGGTGGACACCGGGGAGCTGTTTTTT. Protein: CASTPDAGVDTGELFF.

The J gene is TRBJ2-1, the V gene TRBV20-1; D might be TRBD1 (5 bases). The CDR3 totals 11 residues. Germline-derived CDR1 and CDR2 are DFQATT and SNEGSKA (reference sequence). Trimming removed 5 bases from V and 9 bases from J, with 11 bases in between. CDR3 loop: CSASRASEQFF. CDR3 coding DNA: TGCAGTGCTTCCAGGGCCTCTGAGCAGTTCTTC.

J is TRBJ2-5 and V is TRBV4-2; tentative D call: TRBD2 (5 bases). V gave up 2 bases and J gave up 1 base, with 14 bases separating them. The CDR3 is 16 amino acids. Germline-derived CDR1 and CDR2 are LGHNA and YNFKEQ. The CDR3 DNA follows: TGTGCCAGCAGCCAAACTCCAGCGGCGGGCCAAGAGACCCAGTACTTC. Translation: CASSQTPAAGQETQYF.

This clone was observed once. The chain links TRBV7-2 to TRBJ2-1; 11 nucleotides match TRBD2. Germline V gives CDR1 SGHTA, CDR2 FQGNSA. CDR3 length equals 17 residues. With V trimmed by 1 base and J by 9 bases, 11 bases remained unmatched. CDR3 DNA: TGTGCCAGCAGCTTAGTAACTCCTAGCGGGAGGTTCATTGAGCAGTTCTTC. This encodes CASSLVTPSGRFIEQFF.

This sequence joins TRBV7-6 and TRBJ1-3; 10 nucleotides line up with TRBD1. CDR1 and CDR2 (germline): SGHVS, FNYEAQ. The CDR3 is 16 residues long. V dropped 5 bases and J dropped 4; count of bases not matched to a gene: 8. The CDR3 sequence: CASSARQGAEGNTIYF. CDR3 DNA: TGTGCCAGCAGCGCCCGACAGGGGGCGGAAGGAAACACCATATATTTT.

The V call is TRBV6-2 or TRBV6-3, the J call TRBJ2-2; the D gene is possibly TRBD1 (5 bases). CDR3 length: 15 amino acids. Looked up from germline, CDR1 is MNHEY and CDR2 is SVGEGT. The V end was cut by 1 base, the J end by 6 bases, with 12 bases between. The CDR3 nucleotides read TGTGCCAGCAGTTACTTTGCAGGGCGCTCCGGGGAGCTGTTTTTT. Protein: CASSYFAGRSGELFF.

The chain carries TRBV5-6 and TRBJ1-1, with 10 bases fitting TRBD1. The CDR3 sequence is 16 residues long. V shed 5 bases, J shed 4 bases, and the junction held 11 bases outside the gene matches. Per the germline V gene, CDR1 is SGHDT and CDR2 is YYEEEE. In nucleotides, the CDR3 is TGTGCCAGCAGTGAGGGGACAGGGGATTGGATCACTGAAGCTTTCTTT. Its protein is CASSEGTGDWITEAFF.

The rearrangement joins TRBV11-2 to TRBJ2-7; D perhaps matches TRBD2 (5 bases). The germline gives CDR1 SGHAT, CDR2 FQNNGV. Deletions cut 5 bases from V and 3 bases from J, with 17 bases between. CDR3 length equals 15 residues. CDR3 loop: CASSEGLVLNYEQYF. For the CDR3, the DNA is TGTGCCAGCAGCGAAGGACTTGTATTGAACTACGAGCAGTACTTC.

This chain connects TRBV25-1 to TRBJ1-5; D is perhaps TRBD1 (6 bases). The CDR3 spans 14 residues. Germline assignment: CDR1 MGHDK and CDR2 SYGVNS. Deletions cut 3 bases from V and 5 bases from J, with 11 bases between. The CDR3 DNA reads TGTGCCAGCAGTGAGAGGACAGTTTATCAGCCCCAGCATTTT. It yields the protein CASSERTVYQPQHF.

This clone was recorded only once. V gene TRBV27 combines with J gene TRBJ2-7, with TRBD2 matching over 7 bases. Germline V gives CDR1 MNHEY, CDR2 SMNVEV (reference sequence). This CDR3 has 15 residues. V lost 6 bases to trimming and J lost 2 bases; unmatched junction nucleotides: 10. As DNA, the CDR3 is TGTGCCAGCAGCCTCTTGGTTGCGGGGGCCTACGAGCAGTACTTC. Its translation is CASSLLVAGAYEQYF.

This chain's CDR3 is CASSLGAGQFF. In nucleotides, the CDR3 is TGTGCCAGCAGTTTAGGGGCGGGGCAGTTCTTC. The chain joins TRBV12-3 or TRBV12-4 to TRBJ2-1; weak D call: TRBD2 (5 bases). Trimming pared 1 base from V and 12 bases from J, leaving 7 bases between. The CDR3 runs 11 residues.

The rearrangement uses TRBV19 and TRBJ2-1, with D perhaps TRBD1 (5 bases). Germline V lookup: CDR1 LNHDA, CDR2 SQIVND (reference sequence). This CDR3 has 14 amino acids. The V end was cut by 2 bases, the J end by 5 bases, with 10 bases between. CDR3 bases: TGTGCCAGTAGTATATTAGAGACAGACAATGAGCAGTTCTTC. This translates into CASSILETDNEQFF.

The rearrangement joins TRBV9 to TRBJ2-1, with D possibly TRBD1 on 5 matching bases. Germline values: CDR1 SGDLS, CDR2 YYNGEE. Trimming took off 4 bases at V and 4 bases at J, with 15 bases between the two ends. This CDR3 has 15 residues. CDR3: CASSTQGGGYNEQFF. In nucleotides, the CDR3 is TGTGCCAGCAGCACTCAGGGTGGCGGATACAATGAGCAGTTCTTC.

The chain recombines TRBV19 with TRBJ2-2; TRBD1 might be the D (5 bases). Germline assignment: CDR1 LNHDA and CDR2 SQIVND (reference sequence). The CDR3 is 17 residues long. The germline V and J ends were trimmed by 10 bases and 4 bases, with 25 bases remaining between them. The CDR3 nucleotides read TGTGCCACCAGATGGGTAAAATGGCAGGGTGCCACCGGGGAGCTGTTTTTT. Protein sequence: CATRWVKWQGATGELFF.

This chain joins TRBV3-1 (or the pseudogene TRBV3-2) and TRBJ2-5; D gene unclear. This CDR3 comprises 14 residues. Germline values: CDR1 LGHDT, CDR2 YNNKEL (reference sequence). V was trimmed by 1 base and J by 1 base, leaving 7 bases between them. CDR3 sequence: CASSQVAVQETQYF. The CDR3 coding sequence is TGTGCCAGCAGCCAAGTGGCAGTCCAAGAGACCCAGTACTTC.

There are a few counts of this clone. The chain links TRBV12-5 to TRBJ2-1; 9 nucleotides align to TRBD1. The CDR3 has 14 amino acids. Per germline, CDR1 LGHNT and CDR2 FRNRAP. The ends lost 1 base at V and 9 bases at J; junction bases unmatched: 4. CDR3: CASGLAHRGREQFF. The CDR3 coding sequence is TGTGCTAGTGGTTTGGCTCACAGGGGGCGTGAGCAGTTCTTC.

Here the CDR3 DNA reads TGTGCCAGCAGCGGATCTAGCGGGAGTTACAATGAGCAGTTCTTC. This codes for CASSGSSGSYNEQFF. The rearrangement joins TRBV7-3 to TRBJ2-1, with 10 bases aligning to TRBD2. Germline CDR1 SGHTA, CDR2 FQGTGA. The CDR3 length is 15 residues. With 5 bases clipped from V and 4 bases from J, the junction kept 5 bases outside the gene matches.

In this sample, this clone turned up a few times. This chain connects TRBV19 to TRBJ1-3; 7 bases match TRBD1. This CDR3 has 16 residues. The trim removed 6 bases at V and 0 bases at J, leaving 8 bases unmatched. The germline gives CDR1 LNHDA, CDR2 SQIVND (reference sequence). In DNA, the CDR3 is TGTGCCAGTAGGCTACGACAGGGCCTCTCTGGAAACACCATATATTTT. Protein: CASRLRQGLSGNTIYF.

With regard to this clone: The same CDR3 also results from other DNA sequences found in this sample. The rearrangement uses TRBV7-9 and TRBJ1-2; D remains ambiguous. The germline V gene encodes CDR1 SEHNR and CDR2 FQNEAQ (reference sequence). This CDR3 region has 13 residues. V lost 3 bases, J lost 2 bases, and 7 bases lay in between. In DNA form, the CDR3 reads TGTGCCAGCAGCTTGGGCACCAACTATGGCTACACCTTC. Residues: CASSLGTNYGYTF.

Worth noting for this clone: This specimen includes other DNA sequences encoding the same CDR3. V and J are TRBV3-1 (or the pseudogene TRBV3-2) and TRBJ2-1; 7 bases fit TRBD2. The germline gives CDR1 LGHDT, CDR2 YNNKEL (reference sequence). This CDR3 is 15 amino acids long. Losses at the gene ends were 1 base for V and 2 bases for J; bases not matched to a gene: 2. The CDR3 sequence: CASSQGLAAYNEQFF. Here the CDR3 DNA reads TGTGCCAGCAGCCAAGGTCTAGCGGCCTACAATGAGCAGTTCTTC.

The chain has TRBV19 and TRBJ1-5, with 8 bases aligning to TRBD1. The length of the CDR3 is 15 residues. The junction had 5 bases not matched to a gene; V was cut back by 2 bases and J by 5 bases. Germline lookup yields CDR1 LNHDA and CDR2 SQIVND (reference sequence). The CDR3 nucleotides are TGTGCCAGTAGTATAAGACAGGGGAGGGATCAGCCCCAGCATTTT. Encoded protein: CASSIRQGRDQPQHF.

The J gene is TRBJ1-1, the V gene TRBV19, with TRBD1 matching over 7 bases. V lost 6 bases, J lost 4 bases, and 14 bases stayed unmatched. The CDR3 is made up of 16 amino acids. Germline V gene sequence: CDR1 LNHDA, CDR2 SQIVND (reference sequence). CDR3 amino acids: CASRPDRVGAGTEAFF. CDR3 in DNA: TGTGCCAGTAGACCTGACAGGGTAGGGGCAGGCACTGAAGCTTTCTTT.

The DNA for the CDR3 is TGTGCCAGCAGCTTGGGCGCGGGGGGGCATAATGAGCAGTTCTTC. Translated, it gives CASSLGAGGHNEQFF. The chain recombines TRBV7-3 with TRBJ2-1; 9 bases line up with TRBD2. The CDR3 has 15 residues. Germline CDR1 SGHTA, CDR2 FQGTGA. V shed 3 bases and J 7 bases; nucleotides not matched to a gene: 7.

About this clone itself: The same CDR3 arises from other DNA sequences in this sample as well. The chain couples TRBV12-3 or TRBV12-4 to TRBJ1-1, with D perhaps TRBD1 (6 bases). The CDR3 has 12 amino acids. V was shortened by 2 bases and J by 8 bases, with 9 bases between the two germline ends. CDR3 amino acids: CASSLRGTEAFF. The CDR3 bases are TGTGCCAGCAGTTTAAGAGGGACAGAAGCTTTCTTT.

The genes are TRBV4-3 and TRBJ1-1; D gene unclear. Trimming shortened V by 1 base and J by 5 bases, and 14 bases separated the two germline ends. The CDR3 runs to 15 residues. Germline loops: CDR1 LGHNA, CDR2 YSLEER. The CDR3 DNA is TGCGCCAGCAGCCAAGTTAACATCGCAGGAACTGAAGCTTTCTTT. This translates into CASSQVNIAGTEAFF.

The V gene is TRBV5-1, the J gene TRBJ2-2; D gene ambiguous. Looked up from germline, CDR1 is SGHRS and CDR2 is YFSETQ. The V end was cut by 2 bases, the J end by 0 bases, with 8 bases between. There are 15 residues in the CDR3. The CDR3 is CASSFQAPNTGELFF. The DNA for the CDR3 is TGCGCCAGCAGCTTTCAGGCCCCGAACACCGGGGAGCTGTTTTTT.

V usage is TRBV7-9 and J usage is TRBJ1-1; TRBD1 matches 9 bases. Germline V gives CDR1 SEHNR, CDR2 FQNEAQ (reference sequence). The CDR3 is 14 residues long. The trim removed 1 base at V and 5 bases at J, leaving 2 bases unmatched. CDR3 sequence: CASSLVGQGTEAFF. Here the CDR3 DNA reads TGTGCCAGCAGCTTAGTCGGACAGGGGACTGAAGCTTTCTTT.

The chain is built from TRBV2 and TRBJ1-1; maybe TRBD1 (5 bases). This CDR3 has 12 amino acids. Trimming shortened V by 8 bases and J by 3 bases, and 10 bases separated the two germline ends. Germline V gene sequence: CDR1 SNHLY, CDR2 FYNNEI. This CDR3 reads CASEDSYTEAFF. CDR3 nucleotide sequence: TGTGCCAGCGAAGACAGCTACACTGAAGCTTTCTTT.

The CDR3: CASSQDRGQGGYTF. CDR3 coding DNA: TGCGCCAGCAGCCAAGATCGGGGACAGGGCGGCTACACCTTC. The chain employs TRBV4-3 and TRBJ1-2, with 9 bases aligning to TRBD1. There are 14 residues in the CDR3. Germline trimming cut 0 bases from V and 8 bases from J; bases unmatched to any gene: 4. Looked up from germline, CDR1 is LGHNA and CDR2 is YSLEER.

The chain links TRBV10-3 to TRBJ2-1; 10 positions match TRBD2. Germline loops: CDR1 ENHRY, CDR2 SYGVKD. V was pared by 5 bases and J by 9 bases, with 13 bases of the junction left unmatched. The CDR3 consists of 16 residues. CDR3 sequence reads: CAISPGTSAQRGEQFF. Written as DNA, the CDR3 is TGTGCCATCAGTCCCGGGACTAGCGCCCAGAGAGGTGAGCAGTTCTTC.

This clone was seen once. The DNA for the CDR3 is TGTGCCAGCAGCGCTAGCGGGGGGGCGAGAGATGAGCAGTTCTTC. It is translated as CASSASGGARDEQFF. This chain joins TRBV11-2 and TRBJ2-1; 12 bases match TRBD2. Germline trimming cut 5 bases from V and 8 bases from J; bases unmatched to any gene: 7. The CDR3 is made up of 15 amino acids. Germline values: CDR1 SGHAT, CDR2 FQNNGV.

In its sample, this clone was seen a few times. This rearrangement joins TRBV4-1 to TRBJ1-1; perhaps TRBD1 as D (6 bases). The CDR3 loop spans 15 amino acids. The ends were cut back, 0 bases at V and 1 base at J, with 9 bases in the middle. CDR1 is MGHRA, CDR2 YSYEKL, per germline. In DNA, the CDR3 is TGCGCCAGCAGCCAAGAAAGAGGGGGGAACACTGAAGCTTTCTTT. The encoded protein is CASSQERGGNTEAFF.